The source of this T cell receptor beta chain is a study of blood T cell repertoires in COVID-19 (dated by TCRdb to between 2020 and 2021). Looking at the study overall: Collaborator samples came from the United States, Italy and Spain and covered acute and convalescent phases of COVID-19. The material from the prospective study consisted of cDNA or gDNA derived from T cells, B-cell-depleted T cells, or PBMCs. Deeply sampled blood TCRbeta repertoires from subjects exposed to, actively infected with, or recovered from COVID-19 were included in the dataset. The repertoires were released in a freely available public database intended as a resource for research on the immune response to SARS-CoV-2. Samples were obtained from the ongoing ImmuneRACE study (first 160 participants) and from approximately 1,200 subjects provided by 6 global collaborators. Sample metadata almost always included a de-identified subject ID, COVID-19 status, age in years and sex. HLA class I and class II types, where available, came from metadata supplied by the sample provider rather than from assay-based typing. The investigation overall reported the following: The quantity of clinical and demographic metadata differed by source and by participant and was supplied without curation.

The collaborating institutions used their own protocols to collect whole blood in K2EDTA tubes. For TCRbeta analysis, collaborators shipped samples as frozen whole blood, isolated PBMCs, or DNA extracted from either of those sample types. TCRbeta CDR3 regions were amplified from genomic DNA using the immunoSEQ Assay, a bias-controlled multiplex PCR. Processing in the source paper ran as follows. Nucleated cell counts per sample were estimated from amplification of reference gene primers within the assay. To quantify the absolute abundance of each unique TCRbeta CDR3 rearrangement, sequence reads were collapsed and filtered. Productive Simpson clonality was computed per sample as the square root of Simpson's diversity index over productive rearrangements. Imported from immuneACCESS, the table was reduced by TCRdb to in-frame sequences with V and J called. These copies leave out some clones; in studies compared against another copy, an unresolved V gene accounts for under half, and the cause of the remainder is not known. The DNA was the basis for D and trimming; V, J and clone size are from that table. The sample records under 40,000 clones, around 87% of which are singletons. Of the sample, about 14% is held by the ten largest clones.

V is reduced by 3 bases and J by 2 bases, leaving a spacing of 11 bases between them. According to the germline V gene, CDR1 reads SNHLY and CDR2 reads FYNNEI. The CDR3, from cysteine to phenylalanine, totals 15 residues. The only DNA kept is the CDR3, 45 bases in frame from the first base. Comments on this clone: Its antigen is not yet known. It has no much larger one-base neighbor in the sample; base qualities were not kept.

Recombination linked TRBV2 to TRBJ1-5; the best D guess is TRBD1, with 5 bases matching. Sequencing was carried out using peripheral blood. This receptor was obtained from a man between 60 and 75 years old with active COVID-19. Here is the DNA: TGTGCCAGCAGTGACAGGGTAGCCGGCAATCAGCCCCAGCATTTT. Its product reads: CASSDRVAGNQPQHF.